A selection of T cell receptor beta chains follows, all from one sample in a study of blood T cell repertoires in COVID-19. Sequencing used immunoSEQ multiplex PCR; TCRdb keeps in-frame clones, though not all of them. The sample holds fewer than 15,000 clones, roughly 91% seen once. The source material was peripheral blood. The origin of the receptors is a human donor in a cohort sampled during active COVID-19. CDR3s include the opening cysteine and the closing phenylalanine or tryptophan. The D gene is left open where the match is weak. The size of a clone is reported for some rows only, either as once, few or many, or as a class for expanded clones.

d_gene: TRBD2
abundance: -
v_gene: TRBV29-1
j_gene: TRBJ2-5
CDR3aa: CSVTGGVMETQYF

d_gene: TRBD2
abundance: -
v_gene: TRBV24-1
j_gene: TRBJ2-7
CDR3aa: CATSDLAGGRYEQYF

d_gene: -
abundance: -
v_gene: TRBV10-2
j_gene: TRBJ1-4
CDR3aa: CASSESPTLNEKLFF

d_gene: -
abundance: -
v_gene: TRBV7-2
j_gene: TRBJ1-1
CDR3aa: CASSVRTVEAFF

d_gene: TRBD1
abundance: -
v_gene: TRBV19
j_gene: TRBJ1-2
CDR3aa: CASSIVSAGTASYGYTF

d_gene: -
abundance: -
v_gene: TRBV11-2
j_gene: TRBJ2-7
CDR3aa: CASSLEPGGEQYF

d_gene: TRBD1
abundance: -
v_gene: TRBV4-3
j_gene: TRBJ2-3
CDR3aa: CASSQGGTGEHTQYF

d_gene: TRBD1
abundance: once
v_gene: TRBV18
j_gene: TRBJ2-3
CDR3aa: CASSPLEGADTQYF

d_gene: -
abundance: -
v_gene: TRBV3-1/TRBV3-2
j_gene: TRBJ1-5
CDR3aa: CASSQGSQPQHF

d_gene: TRBD1
abundance: once
v_gene: TRBV18
j_gene: TRBJ1-4
CDR3aa: CASSGQGAREKLFF

d_gene: TRBD2
abundance: -
v_gene: TRBV5-1
j_gene: TRBJ2-1
CDR3aa: CASSLGSSGNYNEQFF

d_gene: TRBD1
abundance: -
v_gene: TRBV6-6
j_gene: TRBJ1-2
CDR3aa: CASSYSGDRGYGYTF

d_gene: -
abundance: once
v_gene: TRBV28
j_gene: TRBJ2-7
CDR3aa: CASSTAAPYEQYF

d_gene: TRBD1
abundance: -
v_gene: TRBV2
j_gene: TRBJ2-3
CDR3aa: CASSGAPGTGGADTQYF

d_gene: TRBD1
abundance: -
v_gene: TRBV28
j_gene: TRBJ2-1
CDR3aa: CASVGQGYYNEQFF

d_gene: -
abundance: -
v_gene: TRBV7-6
j_gene: TRBJ2-2
CDR3aa: CASSFTRGPNTGELFF

d_gene: -
abundance: -
v_gene: TRBV19
j_gene: TRBJ2-3
CDR3aa: CASSREIGTDTQYF

d_gene: -
abundance: -
v_gene: TRBV19
j_gene: TRBJ1-5
CDR3aa: CASSDPGVKQPQHF

d_gene: TRBD2
abundance: once
v_gene: TRBV5-1
j_gene: TRBJ2-1
CDR3aa: CASSLTSGRDNEQFF

d_gene: TRBD1
abundance: -
v_gene: TRBV20-1
j_gene: TRBJ1-5
CDR3aa: CSASSRGRNQPQHF

d_gene: TRBD1
abundance: -
v_gene: TRBV27
j_gene: TRBJ2-7
CDR3aa: CASSPDGQGARYEQYF

d_gene: TRBD1
abundance: -
v_gene: TRBV6-6
j_gene: TRBJ2-7
CDR3aa: CASSRHPDREGGQYF

d_gene: -
abundance: -
v_gene: TRBV18
j_gene: TRBJ2-4
CDR3aa: CASSNGKTLAKNIQYF

d_gene: TRBD1
abundance: -
v_gene: TRBV11-2
j_gene: TRBJ2-2
CDR3aa: CAIRTGGTDGELFF

d_gene: TRBD1
abundance: -
v_gene: TRBV19
j_gene: TRBJ2-7
CDR3aa: CASSQGVVDEQYF

d_gene: -
abundance: once
v_gene: TRBV10-2
j_gene: TRBJ1-1
CDR3aa: CASSTQGKGSEAFF

d_gene: TRBD2
abundance: -
v_gene: TRBV19
j_gene: TRBJ2-3
CDR3aa: CASSQPGTSYTDTQYF

d_gene: -
abundance: -
v_gene: TRBV10-3
j_gene: TRBJ1-4
CDR3aa: CAISESGASNEKLFF

d_gene: -
abundance: once
v_gene: TRBV6-5
j_gene: TRBJ1-2
CDR3aa: CASRAGNYGYTF

d_gene: TRBD2
abundance: -
v_gene: TRBV24-1
j_gene: TRBJ2-3
CDR3aa: CATSDSRTSADTQYF

d_gene: -
abundance: -
v_gene: TRBV25-1
j_gene: TRBJ2-3
CDR3aa: CASSEYLAQLGAADTQYF

d_gene: -
abundance: -
v_gene: TRBV18
j_gene: TRBJ1-1
CDR3aa: CASSARGKGTEAFF

d_gene: TRBD1
abundance: -
v_gene: TRBV5-1
j_gene: TRBJ2-2
CDR3aa: CASRTTGGTGELFF

d_gene: TRBD2
abundance: -
v_gene: TRBV7-6
j_gene: TRBJ2-2
CDR3aa: CASRQSGRGDTGELFF

d_gene: -
abundance: -
v_gene: TRBV30
j_gene: TRBJ1-4
CDR3aa: CAWMGGSLNEKLFF

d_gene: -
abundance: -
v_gene: TRBV6-6
j_gene: TRBJ2-7
CDR3aa: CASSYKQTSSYEQYF

d_gene: -
abundance: -
v_gene: TRBV5-4
j_gene: TRBJ1-2
CDR3aa: CASSTRPNEGSGYTF

d_gene: TRBD1
abundance: -
v_gene: TRBV2
j_gene: TRBJ1-5
CDR3aa: CASSAQGAGQPQHF

d_gene: -
abundance: -
v_gene: TRBV5-4
j_gene: TRBJ2-7
CDR3aa: CASSLFDRSGHEQYF

d_gene: -
abundance: -
v_gene: TRBV5-1
j_gene: TRBJ2-1
CDR3aa: CASTLLGGVNEQFF

d_gene: -
abundance: -
v_gene: TRBV6-5
j_gene: TRBJ2-3
CDR3aa: CASSYLGGAADTQYF

d_gene: -
abundance: -
v_gene: TRBV24-1
j_gene: TRBJ2-3
CDR3aa: CATSDLAGHTDTQYF

d_gene: -
abundance: -
v_gene: TRBV7-2
j_gene: TRBJ2-3
CDR3aa: CASSPTTRGGTDTQYF

d_gene: -
abundance: -
v_gene: TRBV3-1/TRBV3-2
j_gene: TRBJ1-2
CDR3aa: CASSQVSNYGYTF

d_gene: -
abundance: large
v_gene: TRBV25-1
j_gene: TRBJ2-5
CDR3aa: CASDAAGLLTQYF

d_gene: -
abundance: -
v_gene: TRBV12-5
j_gene: TRBJ2-5
CDR3aa: CASDGQETQYF